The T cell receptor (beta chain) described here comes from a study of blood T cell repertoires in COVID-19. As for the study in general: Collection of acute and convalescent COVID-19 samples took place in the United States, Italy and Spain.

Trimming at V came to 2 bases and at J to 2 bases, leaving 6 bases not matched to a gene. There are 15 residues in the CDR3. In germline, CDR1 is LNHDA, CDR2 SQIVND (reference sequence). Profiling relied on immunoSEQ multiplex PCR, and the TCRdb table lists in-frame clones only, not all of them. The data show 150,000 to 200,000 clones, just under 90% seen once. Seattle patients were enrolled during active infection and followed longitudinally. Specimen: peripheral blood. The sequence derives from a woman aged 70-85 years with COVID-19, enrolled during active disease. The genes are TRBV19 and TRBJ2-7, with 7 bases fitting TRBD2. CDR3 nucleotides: TGTGCCAGTAGTATATACACTAGCGAGCCCTACGAGCAGTACTTC. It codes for CASSIYTSEPYEQYF.